This entry concerns a single T cell receptor (beta chain). Its antigen is unknown. The entry originates in a study of cytomegalovirus exposure and HLA in healthy donors. Study-wide context: The 95 to 150 validation repertoires and the approximately 700 first-cohort repertoires shared a platform, a later analysis reported. Study conclusions and caveats: Diagnosis of cytomegalovirus status made by the classifier reportedly showed high specificity and sensitivity. CMV antigen specificity was confirmed in vitro for a few CMV-associated chains.

Assay used: immunoSEQ multiplex PCR; TCRdb lists only in-frame clones, some missing. The sample has 250,000 or so clones; 85% to 90% are singletons. It was the roughly 130-subject validation cohort, separate from the roughly 700-subject first cohort, to which the donors belonged. Sequenced material: PBMCs. The source of this sequence is a woman between 18 and 29 years old in good health and CMV-seronegative.

The CDR3 spells CASRAALGLETQYF. The CDR3 bases are TGTGCCAGCAGAGCGGCTCTAGGCTTAGAGACCCAGTACTTC. The chain is built from TRBV6-1 and TRBJ2-5; tentatively, D is TRBD2 (5 bases). Per germline, CDR1 MNHNS and CDR2 SASEGT. The CDR3 is 14 amino acids. V was clipped by 6 bases and J by 4 bases, with 15 bases between them.